The 10 T cell receptor beta chains reported below all come from one sample, sequenced in a study of blood T cell repertoires in COVID-19. TCRdb keeps only in-frame clones here, not all; method: immunoSEQ multiplex PCR. Here the sample spans 60,000 to 90,000 clones, 84% being singletons. Sequenced sample: peripheral blood. All receptors come from a man in his forties or fifties with acute or convalescent COVID-19.

The chain recombines TRBV3-1 (or the pseudogene TRBV3-2) with TRBJ1-5; D is uncertain. Looked up from germline, CDR1 is LGHDT and CDR2 is YNNKEL (reference sequence). CDR3 length equals 15 residues. V lost 0 bases to trimming and J lost 6 bases, with 12 bases between them. In nucleotides, the CDR3 is TGTGCCAGCAGCCAAGATTTACGGGTCACTCAGCCCCAGCATTTT. Its translation is CASSQDLRVTQPQHF.

V gene TRBV7-8 combines with J gene TRBJ2-7; 13 nucleotides line up with TRBD2. Germline assignment: CDR1 SGHVS and CDR2 FQNEAQ. The CDR3 totals 16 residues. Trimming at V came to 1 base and at J to 4 bases, leaving 4 bases not matched to a gene. CDR3 protein: CASSLGTSGRGYEQYF. For the CDR3, the DNA is TGTGCCAGCAGCTTAGGGACTAGCGGGAGAGGTTACGAGCAGTACTTC.

V is TRBV7-6 and J is TRBJ2-7, with 10 bases fitting TRBD1. CDR1 is SGHVS and CDR2 is FNYEAQ in the germline V gene. The CDR3 spans 13 residues. Trimming took 8 bases from V and 5 from J; bases not matched to a gene: 6. Here the CDR3 reads CASGTTGGNEQYF. CDR3 in DNA: TGTGCCAGCGGGACGACAGGGGGCAACGAGCAGTACTTC.

V is TRBV30 and J is TRBJ2-7, with TRBD1 matching 9 bases. The J segment lost 1 base and the V segment lost 0 bases, leaving 4 bases of the junction unmatched. The CDR3 has 15 amino acids. Germline-derived CDR1 and CDR2 are GTSNPN and SVGIG (reference sequence). The CDR3 DNA is TGTGCCTGGAGTGTGTGGGACAGGGCTTCCTACGAGCAGTACTTC. This translates into CAWSVWDRASYEQYF.

This clone was seen more than once but under ten times. V and J are TRBV4-3 and TRBJ1-5; D may be TRBD1 (5 bases). Germline-derived CDR1 and CDR2 are LGHNA and YSLEER. The CDR3 sequence is 18 residues long. The V gene lost 0 bases and the J gene lost 1 base, with 16 bases spanning the gap. The CDR3 nucleotides read TGCGCCAGCAGCCAAGATCCGCAGGGCGCGGGGAGCAATCAGCCCCAGCATTTT. This encodes CASSQDPQGAGSNQPQHF.

The chain uses TRBV7-6 and TRBJ2-2, with 10 bases lining up with TRBD2. In germline, CDR1 is SGHVS, CDR2 FNYEAQ. The CDR3 length is 15 residues. The V and J ends lost 8 bases and 5 bases, in that order; junction bases with no gene match: 8. In DNA form, the CDR3 reads TGTGCCAGCGCCCGGACTAGCGGTAATACCGGGGAGCTGTTTTTT. It specifies CASARTSGNTGELFF. The full variable domain, its missing parts supplied by reference TRBV7-6 and TRBJ2-2, is GAGVSQSPRYKVTKRGQDVALRCDPISGHVSLYWYRQALGQGPEFLTYFNYEAQQDKSGLPNDRFSAERPEGSISTLTIQRTEQRDSAMYRCASARTSGNTGELFFGEGSRLTVL.

The chain couples TRBV27 to TRBJ1-6; 8 bases fit TRBD1. The junction had 7 bases not matched to a gene; V was cut back by 4 bases and J by 8 bases. The CDR3 is made up of 15 amino acids. The germline gives CDR1 MNHEY, CDR2 SMNVEV (reference sequence). CDR3 amino acids: CASSWTGNLDSPLHF. DNA of the CDR3: TGTGCCAGCAGTTGGACAGGGAATTTGGATTCACCCCTCCACTTT.

This rearrangement joins TRBV29-1 to TRBJ1-2; TRBD1 matches at 7 bases. J gave up 1 base and V 6 bases, and 5 bases lay outside the gene matches. Looked up from germline, CDR1 is SQVTM and CDR2 is ANQGSEA. The CDR3 has 13 residues. CDR3 loop: CSVRTGNNYGYTF. The CDR3 region has the DNA TGCAGCGTCAGGACAGGCAATAACTATGGCTACACCTTC.

The chain carries TRBV12-3 or TRBV12-4 and TRBJ2-7; 7 nucleotides match TRBD2. Trimming took 6 bases from V and 2 from J; bases not matched to a gene: 4. This CDR3 is 13 amino acids long. CDR3 loop: CASSYGGAYEQYF. For the CDR3, the DNA is TGTGCCAGCAGCTATGGGGGGGCCTACGAGCAGTACTTC.

This chain links TRBV5-6 with TRBJ1-1; possible D gene TRBD1, 6 bases. The CDR3 extends over 13 amino acids. The ends were cut back, 4 bases at V and 6 bases at J, with 13 bases in the middle. Germline CDR1 SGHDT, CDR2 YYEEEE. Here the CDR3 reads CASSVWGGAEAFF. The CDR3 DNA reads as TGTGCCAGCAGCGTCTGGGGGGGCGCTGAAGCTTTCTTT.